Sequencing of this T cell receptor (beta chain) was carried out in a study of radiation and T cells in renal cell carcinoma (dated by TCRdb to the early 2020s). Broadly, across the study: The samples were obtained from a clinical trial, where primary renal cell carcinomas were treated with 15 Gy stereotactic body radiation therapy and then removed by nephrectomy 4 weeks afterward. In total, 53 samples underwent TCR beta sequencing: about 25 tumors plus 27 peripheral blood samples. A total of 4 million to 5 million unique CDR3 nucleotide sequences, encoding 2.5 million to 3 million unique CDR3 amino acid sequences, were found across all 50 or so samples.

Interpreted using the paper, the time point label stands for: blood 2 weeks post-SBRT. The treatment or condition label, read with the paper, signifies: 15 Gy SBRT to primary tumor, nephrectomy 4 weeks later. To follow tumor-enriched clonotypes, peripheral blood was collected serially from radiation-treated patients at baseline and again at 2 weeks and 4 weeks after SBRT. Every patient's renal cell carcinoma showed clear cell pathology. Genomic DNA for TCR sequencing was prepared using the QIAamp DNA Blood Mini Kit (Qiagen). The analyses included just those samples that passed every quality control check. On this clone: There is no known antigen for this receptor. Within one base of it there is no much larger clone, and no base qualities were kept.

General findings and caveats noted by the study authors: Tracking of blood repertoire dynamics stopped at four to five weeks after treatment, with no follow-up past that point. No pretreatment tumor biopsies were available, so the baseline intratumoral presence of clonotypes could not be determined. In blood, the top tumor clonotypes increased from baseline to 2 weeks after radiation and then shrank by 4 weeks, which suggests a temporary expansion of tumor-resident clones. Because the trial had a single-armed design, the trial could not examine how radiation dose or scheduling affected the TCR repertoire.

The CDR3 covers 15 residues, taking in both the cysteine and the phenylalanine. Only the CDR3 part of the read is kept: 45 bases, read in frame from the first base. The germline V gene sets CDR1 to SGHRS and CDR2 to YFSETQ. Compared with germline, V lacks 1 base and J lacks 4 bases; bases without a gene match: 6. TCR beta libraries were generated from genomic DNA with the immunoSEQ kit, following the manufacturer's recommendations. To prepare the libraries, a first multiplex PCR with proprietary primers was run, followed by a second PCR that added unique barcodes, and a bead cleanup was done after each round. A kit-provided positive control reaction and a negative control reaction were included in every sample batch. The final libraries were assessed on an Agilent 4200 TapeStation D1000 ScreenTape, pooled by volume, and quantified by qPCR. An Illumina NextSeq500 fitted with a MidOutput 150-cycle cartridge performed the sequencing, running 156 Read1 cycles and 15 Index1 cycles with the kit's custom primers. The pooled library was loaded at roughly 1 pM, with a 20% PhiX control spiked in. Processing in the source paper ran as follows. The vendor-processed data were analyzed in R, and a clonotype was defined as all T cells that share the same CDR3 nucleotide sequence. For clone abundance analyses, frequencies were normalized to the 10,000 most abundant clones in each sample. Public T cell clones, averaging fewer than five per sample, were removed before analysis. A difference in abundance of at least 32-fold between compartments was used to define tumor-enriched and baseline blood-enriched clonotypes. A beta-binomial differential abundance model was used to identify clonotypes that expanded or contracted between blood time points. Tumor-blood repertoire similarity was measured with the Baroni-Urbani and Buser coefficient, and group comparisons used two-tailed Wilcoxon tests in R. The table comes from immuneACCESS by way of TCRdb, which keeps in-frame sequences with V and J called. Part of the clones is missing from these tables; in studies checked, under half for an unresolved V gene and the rest for unknown reasons. V and J calls plus clone size are reproduced from that table; the DNA served to infer D and trimming. The sample table holds 70,000 to 80,000 clones, of which 80% to 90% were seen once. Of the sample, more than 20% is held by the ten largest clones.

This sequence originates from a woman aged 45-65 years with renal cell carcinoma. Recombination connected TRBV5-1 to TRBJ2-7, and TRBD1 matches 9 of the central bases. The sequenced sample was blood, obtained from a patient whose treatment included radiotherapy and nephrectomy. The CDR3 reads as follows: CASSLQGTGMYEQYF. The nucleotide sequence reads as follows: TGCGCCAGCAGCTTGCAAGGGACAGGGATGTACGAGCAGTACTTC.